The present TCR beta chain was sequenced within a study of T cells in Graves' hyperthyroidism and ophthalmopathy (dated by TCRdb to between 2018 and 2020). About the full investigation: A discovery cohort of roughly 96 patients, approximately 45 with Graves' ophthalmopathy and approximately 57 with stable Graves' hyperthyroidism, was used to find distinguishing TCR V-J signatures. An independent validation cohort of some 18 hyperthyroidism patients and about 15 patients who later progressed to ophthalmopathy tested prospective prediction of ophthalmopathy. The approximately 100 discovery patients were divided at random into training and test sets in a 7:3 ratio. In addition, the study compared T-cell repertoires in thyroid tissue and in blood from 6 or 7 Graves' hyperthyroidism patients. After sampling, hyperthyroidism patients received methimazole starting at 30 mg daily, and ophthalmopathy patients received high-dose intravenous methylprednisolone. The paper describes TCR Vbeta CDR3 sequencing of 135 peripheral blood samples, made up of about 41 ophthalmopathy patients, around 78 hyperthyroidism patients and roughly 17 progressor patients. The paper as a whole reports these results and caveats: Sample size was not statistically predetermined, and investigators were not blinded to group allocation. Blood samples also contained most of the expanded thyroid clonotypes (frequency above 0.001), which suggests that blood repertoires may reflect thyroid immune responses. In validation, the model predicted progression to ophthalmopathy a median of approximately 6.6 months before onset, with roughly 70% sensitivity and 72.22% specificity. In cross-validation, a model built on a 13 V-J signature told ophthalmopathy apart from stable hyperthyroidism with about 90% sensitivity and approximately 81% specificity, and in testing the same model reached 80%/75%.

Amplification of TCR beta CDR3 regions was carried out from RNA transcripts. The first round of RT-PCR for the TCR CDR3 was performed with the HTBI primer set and the Qiagen OneStep RT-PCR kit. A second multiplex PCR round built the libraries, followed by size selection and purification. Sequencing of the libraries was done on an Illumina HiSeq2000 using paired-end 100 bp reads. For the original study's pipeline: SOAPnuke was used to process the raw data, removing reads that contained adapters or uncalled bases, had a mean Phred below 15, or lacked an exact match to the constant primer or identifier. COPE v1.2.5 was used to merge the high-quality paired reads, and each unique nucleotide sequence was defined as a clonotype. Clonotypes were aligned to IMGT TRBV, TRBD and TRBJ reference segments using MiTCR v1.1. Only V-J combinations with frequency above 0.0001, covering 99.2% of repertoires, were analysed. A TCS score was defined as the ratio between F50 (clonal expansion) and ExV (chaos), using BLOSUM62-based TCRdist between CDR3 peptides within each V-J. Welch's t-statistics and random forest reduced some 510 V-J features to about 12, which were used in a naive Bayes classifier (R e1071). Thyroid-blood repertoire similarity was quantified with the Morisita-Horn index. TCRdb trimmed the raw reads at Q25, called clones with MiXCR and kept productive beta chains. Every entry covers one CDR3 protein and lists the most common genes and DNA from its rows. The V and J calls come from TCRdb's annotation, not from the publication. The sample contains about 580,000 distinct CDR3 sequences, just over 45% of them found a single time. More than 7.5% of the sample comes from the top ten.

From its cysteine to its phenylalanine, the CDR3 spans 16 amino acids. This entry keeps only the CDR3 DNA: 48 bases, framed from base 1. Via the germline V gene (reference sequence), CDR1 is SEHNR and CDR2 FQNEAQ. V drops 5 bases and J drops 0 bases, leaving 11 bases in between. Graves' hyperthyroidism was defined as stable when no progression to ophthalmopathy occurred over 18 months of follow-up. Hyperthyroidism patients were aged 18 to 65 years and newly diagnosed, with disease duration of less than 2 months. Exclusion was applied to patients with uncontrolled infections, other autoimmune diseases, pregnancy or lactation. Diagnoses were established on the basis of clinical symptoms, serum thyroxine and TRAb, thyroid ultrasound, and orbital computed tomography. Trizol reagent was used to extract total RNA, and RNA quality was then checked on an Agilent 2100 Bioanalyzer. A remark on this clonotype: Its antigen is currently not known. No clone much larger than this one lies a single base away; base qualities are absent.

This receptor was obtained from a woman between 18 and 29 years old with Graves' hyperthyroidism. The sequenced material came from peripheral blood or thyroid tissue (not recorded which). The sequence links TRBV7-9 to TRBJ2-6; the D segment cannot be called with confidence. The CDR3 protein: CASSPNSASGANVLTF. The DNA reads as follows: TGTGCCAGCAGCCCCAACTCGGCCTCTGGGGCCAACGTCCTGACTTTC.